The next 24 T cell receptor beta chains were all read from a single sample in a study of blood T cells in healthy people across ages. Combining a sample-barcoded 5' primer with a J-beta primer mix, a second PCR ran for roughly 6 to 11 cycles. TCRdb analysed the 5' RACE reads with MiXCR anew, one entry per CDR3 protein. In the table there are around 870,000 distinct CDR3 sequences, 25% to 30% of which are singletons. Material: blood. The receptors were gathered from a woman of 80 years or more in good health.

This chain joins TRBV3-1 and TRBJ1-5; possibly TRBD1 for D (5 bases). This CDR3 comprises 14 residues. Germline V lookup: CDR1 LGHDT, CDR2 YNNKEL (reference sequence). V lost 5 bases and J lost 11, with 19 bases in between. CDR3 in amino acids: CASSGASGGQSQHF. The CDR3 DNA follows: TGTGCCAGCAGCGGGGCCTCGGGCGGGCAGTCCCAGCATTTT.

In its sample, this clonotype was seen many times. This could be a read error, since a much larger clone is one nucleotide away. The chain uses TRBV5-1 and TRBJ2-7; perhaps TRBD2 as D (6 bases). There are 14 residues in the CDR3. Germline V lookup: CDR1 SGHRS, CDR2 YFSETQ. Trimming took off 3 bases at V and 1 base at J, with 11 bases between the two ends. The CDR3 reads CASSWGDGSYEQYF. The CDR3, as DNA: TGCGCCAGCAGCTGGGGGGACGGTTCCTACGAGCAGTACTTC.

A word on this clonotype: This may come from a read error, since a much larger clone is one base off. The chain is built from TRBV7-2 and TRBJ2-1, with D perhaps matching TRBD2 (7 bases). Trimming took 5 bases from V and 8 from J, leaving 22 bases between them. Germline-derived CDR1 and CDR2 are SGHTA and FQGNSA. This CDR3 region has 16 residues. The CDR3 DNA is TGTGCCAGCAGCCCCGGGGGAGGGGGGGGCCGTGATGAGCAGTTCTTC. Translated: CASSPGGGGGRDEQFF.

This clonotype was seen ten or more times. The rearrangement uses TRBV25-1 and TRBJ1-6, with TRBD1 matching over 10 bases. CDR3 length equals 15 residues. Germline CDR1 reads MGHDK; CDR2 reads SYGVNS. The J segment lost 10 bases and the V segment lost 5 bases, leaving 8 bases of the junction unmatched. In nucleotides, the CDR3 is TGTGCCAGCAGTCCAGGACAGGGGGTTGAGTCACCCCTCCACTTT. Translated: CASSPGQGVESPLHF.

This clonotype showed up many times. This chain links TRBV5-1 with TRBJ2-1, with D perhaps matching TRBD1 or TRBD2 (5 bases each). Trimming took 4 bases from V and 6 from J, leaving 14 bases between them. Germline CDR1 and CDR2: SGHRS and YFSETQ. CDR3 size: 14 residues. Written as DNA, the CDR3 is TGCGCCAGCAGCCCCCGGGGACCCCTCAATGAGCAGTTCTTC. It translates to CASSPRGPLNEQFF.

This clonotype was seen many times. The J gene is TRBJ1-1, the V gene TRBV7-9, with a possible D match to TRBD1 (6 bases). This CDR3 spans 15 amino acids. The germline V gene encodes CDR1 SEHNR and CDR2 FQNEAQ (reference sequence). V dropped 0 bases and J dropped 0 bases, with 8 bases sitting between them. As DNA, the CDR3 is TGTGCCAGCAGCTTAGCCACAGGGATGAACACTGAAGCTTTCTTT. Translating it yields CASSLATGMNTEAFF.

The CDR3 here is CASSPAGGQEEAFF. CDR3 DNA sequence: TGCGCCAGCAGCCCGGCCGGGGGTCAAGAGGAAGCTTTCTTT. The V and J genes are TRBV5-1 and TRBJ1-1, with D possibly TRBD1 on 5 matching bases. The CDR3 covers 14 residues. Per germline, CDR1 SGHRS and CDR2 YFSETQ. Trimming stripped 4 bases from V and 8 bases from J, with 18 bases between.

The chain joins TRBV15 to TRBJ1-4; D gene ambiguous. Germline assignment: CDR1 LNHNV and CDR2 YYDKDF (reference sequence). The CDR3 loop spans 15 amino acids. V dropped 1 base and J dropped 7 bases, with 13 bases sitting between them. CDR3 nucleotide sequence: TGTGCCACCAGCAGAGGTAGCGGAGGCCGTGAAAAACTGTTTTTT. This encodes CATSRGSGGREKLFF. Complete variable domain (other parts from reference TRBV15 and TRBJ1-4): DAMVIQNPRYQVTQFGKPVTLSCSQTLNHNVMYWYQQKSSQAPKLLFHYYDKDFNNEADTPDNFQSRRPNTSFCFLDIRSPGLGDTAMYLCATSRGSGGREKLFFGSGTQLSVL.

As for this clonotype: A much larger clone lies one base from this, so it may be a read error. The chain employs TRBV5-6 and TRBJ2-1; TRBD1 matches at 8 bases. Matching the DNA end better, TRBJ2-7 makes the J call doubtful. Germline values: CDR1 SGHDT, CDR2 YYEEEE. This CDR3 is built from 17 residues. Written as DNA, the CDR3 is TGTGCCAGCAGGGTAGACAGGGGTCGAGGAGGCTACAATGAGCAGTACTTC. Its translation: CASRVDRGRGGYNEQYF.

For this clonotype: This may stem from a read error, because a much larger clone lies one nucleotide away. The V gene is TRBV7-6, the J gene TRBJ2-1; D assignment may be TRBD1 or TRBD2 (6 bases each). The last part of the DNA fits TRBJ2-7 better; the J call may be wrong. CDR3 length equals 13 residues. Germline V gives CDR1 SGHVS, CDR2 FNYEAQ. The CDR3 loop reads CASSQGRSHEQYF. The DNA of the CDR3 is TGTGCCAGCAGCCAGGGGAGGTCGCATGAGCAGTACTTC.

With regard to this clonotype: A much larger clone differs by one base, so this may be a read error. The rearrangement uses TRBV7-6 and TRBJ2-1, with a tentative D call TRBD2 (6 bases). The CDR3 has 13 amino acids. Germline V gene lookup returns CDR1 SGHVS and CDR2 FNYEAQ. CDR3 DNA sequence: TGTGTCAGCAGCAAGGAGGGCTACAATGAGCAGTTCTTC. Its protein is CVSSKEGYNEQFF.

To note about this clonotype: A single base separates this from a much larger clone, so it may be a read error. This rearrangement joins TRBV24-1 to TRBJ2-5; D may be TRBD2 (5 bases). The V gene's germline CDR1 is KGHDR and CDR2 SFDVKD. This CDR3 comprises 14 residues. CDR3 in DNA: TGTGCCACCAGGGATTCGCGGGTGACGGAGACCCAGTACTTC. Protein: CATRDSRVTETQYF.

This clonotype was counted ten times or more. This may be a read error: a much more frequent sequence differs by one nucleotide. The rearrangement links TRBV12-3 or TRBV12-4 to TRBJ2-3, with D tentatively TRBD1 or TRBD2 (6 bases each). This CDR3 has 14 amino acids. The DNA for the CDR3 is TGTGCCAGCACATATGGAGGGGGAACAGATGCGCAGTATTTT. Translated: CASTYGGGTDAQYF.

This rearrangement joins TRBV30 to TRBJ1-1, with D perhaps matching TRBD1 (5 bases). Trimming took off 2 bases at V and 4 bases at J, with 23 bases between the two ends. This CDR3 has 17 residues. CDR1 and CDR2 (germline): GTSNPN, SVGIG (reference sequence). The DNA for the CDR3 is TGTGCCTGGAGTCCACCCTTCACAGGCCTCGCAGGCACTGAAGCTTTCTTT. Its protein is CAWSPPFTGLAGTEAFF.

This chain's CDR3 is CASSLQGSNVGELFF. The DNA for the CDR3 is TGTGCCAGCAGTCTACAGGGGAGTAATGTCGGGGAGCTGTTTTTT. The J gene is TRBJ2-2, the V gene TRBV2, with TRBD1 identical over 7 bases. Germline values: CDR1 SNHLY, CDR2 FYNNEI. This CDR3 has 15 amino acids. The trim removed 5 bases at V and 7 bases at J, leaving 10 bases unmatched.

In the case of this clonotype: At one end, the junction sequence differs from germline, possibly due to a read error. V is TRBV15 and J is TRBJ2-2; TRBD2 is a possible D gene (6 bases). The length of the CDR3 is 17 residues. CDR1 is LNHNV, CDR2 YYDKDF, per germline (reference sequence). The CDR3 DNA sequence: TGTGCCACCAGCAGAGCTCAAGGACTAACGAACACCGGGGAGCGGTTTTTT. It specifies CATSRAQGLTNTGERFF.

As for this clonotype: A much larger clonotype is one base distant, so this may be a read error. The gene calls are TRBV15 and TRBJ1-5, with D possibly matching TRBD1 (6 bases). This CDR3 has 16 residues. V lost 8 bases to trimming and J lost 7 bases, with 24 bases between them. Germline CDR1 is LNHNV and CDR2 is YYDKDF (reference sequence). CDR3 nucleotide sequence: TGTGCCACCCTAAGTGCCAAAATGGGGGCGCAGCAGCCCCAGCATTTT. Amino acids: CATLSAKMGAQQPQHF.

This clonotype was seen a few times. The chain combines TRBV12-3 or TRBV12-4 with TRBJ2-2, with D possibly being TRBD1 (6 bases). The CDR3 has 15 amino acids. V was shortened by 3 bases and J by 2 bases, with 10 bases between the two germline ends. The CDR3 spells CASSLDSINTGELFF. Written as DNA, the CDR3 is TGTGCCAGCAGTTTGGACAGCATCAACACCGGGGAGCTGTTTTTT.

This chain uses TRBV20-1 with TRBJ2-7; 8 bases are shared with TRBD1. The J call may be incorrect, as the DNA end agrees better with TRBJ2-4. The CDR3 spans 15 residues. Per the germline V gene, CDR1 is DFQATT and CDR2 is SNEGSKA (reference sequence). CDR3 nucleotide sequence: TGCAGTGCTAGAGAGACAGGGGTGAATTTGAACATTCAGTACTTC. This codes for CSARETGVNLNIQYF.

This clonotype was observed at least ten times. The chain uses TRBV7-2 and TRBJ2-5; D unresolved. This CDR3 is 12 amino acids long. CDR1 is SGHTA and CDR2 is FQGNSA in the germline V gene. Trimming removed 5 bases from V and 13 bases from J, with 17 bases in between. The CDR3 nucleotides are TGTGCCAGCAGCCTCTCGAATACCCGTTCGTACTTC. Its protein product is CASSLSNTRSYF.

At least ten counts were recorded for this clonotype. The V call is TRBV4-3, the J call TRBJ2-2; 8 bases line up with TRBD1. Germline assignment: CDR1 LGHNA and CDR2 YSLEER. This CDR3 is 15 amino acids long. V gave up 4 bases and J gave up 4 bases; unmatched junction bases: 5. CDR3 bases: TGCGCCAGCAGCCCAGGACAGGGCCCCACCGGGGAGCTGTTTTTT. It specifies CASSPGQGPTGELFF.

This clonotype showed up just a few times. A much more abundant neighbour one base away suggests this may be a read error. The CDR3 spells CASSLEPLANNEQFF. The CDR3, as DNA: TGTGCCAGCAGTTTAGAACCCCTAGCTAACAATGAGCAGTTCTTC. This chain joins TRBV12-3 or TRBV12-4 and TRBJ2-1; a possible D gene is TRBD2 (5 bases). CDR3 size: 15 residues. Trimming shortened V by 1 base and J by 5 bases, and 12 bases separated the two germline ends.

For this clonotype: A much larger clone lies a single base off, so this may be a read error. The chain couples TRBV7-9 to TRBJ2-7, with a tentative D call TRBD2 (6 bases). The CDR3 spans 14 residues. Germline values: CDR1 SEHNR, CDR2 FQNEAQ (reference sequence). CDR3 amino acids: CVSSLGQGGDEQYF. The CDR3 DNA reads TGTGTCAGCAGCTTAGGCCAGGGAGGAGACGAGCAGTACTTC.

This clonotype appeared many times. The chain carries TRBV11-2 and TRBJ2-5; a weak D match, TRBD2 (5 bases). Trimming shortened V by 2 bases and J by 0 bases, and 13 bases separated the two germline ends. Germline V gene sequence: CDR1 SGHAT, CDR2 FQNNGV. This CDR3 region has 16 residues. The CDR3 loop is CASSLTSSRNQETQYF. The CDR3, as DNA: TGTGCCAGCAGCTTAACGTCTAGCAGAAACCAAGAGACCCAGTACTTC.